Presented here are 21 T cell receptor beta chains from one specimen sequenced in a study of blood T cell repertoires in COVID-19. Repertoires were generated with immunoSEQ multiplex PCR, while TCRdb's copy carries only in-frame clones and drops some. The sample holds nearly 110,000 clones; about 91% are singletons and the top ten take approximately 6.2%. Sequencing was carried out using peripheral blood. These receptor sequences come from a man aged 50-59 years with active or convalescent COVID-19.

The rearrangement joins TRBV7-9 to TRBJ2-1; D is perhaps TRBD2 (5 bases). Germline lookup yields CDR1 SEHNR and CDR2 FQNEAQ (reference sequence). The CDR3 has 15 amino acids. V gave up 2 bases and J gave up 9 bases, with 17 bases separating them. The CDR3 here is CASSLNGLVASEQFF. The CDR3 DNA is TGTGCCAGCAGCTTAAATGGACTCGTGGCCTCTGAGCAGTTCTTC.

The V gene is TRBV6-1, the J gene TRBJ1-2, with 7 positions matching TRBD1. CDR1 is MNHNS and CDR2 is SASEGT in the germline V gene. The CDR3 has 15 amino acids. Trimming at V came to 2 bases and at J to 8 bases, leaving 11 bases not matched to a gene. In nucleotides, the CDR3 is TGTGCCAGCAGTGAACGTATCGGACAGGCCGGGGGCTACACCTTC. Its translation is CASSERIGQAGGYTF.

This clone occurred a few times. CDR3 nucleotide sequence: TGTGCCAGCAGCACGGGACAGGGGGATACCGGGGAGCTGTTTTTT. Translating it yields CASSTGQGDTGELFF. V and J are TRBV28 and TRBJ2-2; TRBD1 agrees at 11 bases. The germline V gene has CDR1 MDHEN and CDR2 SYDVKM. The CDR3 totals 15 residues. J lost 5 bases, V lost 6 bases, and 5 bases had no gene match.

This clone has only one observation. This chain joins TRBV9 and TRBJ2-1; TRBD2 aligns across 9 bases. Trimming cost V 0 bases and J 4 bases; bases outside gene matches: 2. From germline, CDR1 is SGDLS and CDR2 YYNGEE. The CDR3 contains 15 residues. CDR3 in amino acids: CASSVGTSAYNEQFF. Written as DNA, the CDR3 is TGTGCCAGCAGCGTAGGGACTAGCGCATACAATGAGCAGTTCTTC.

V gene TRBV28 combines with J gene TRBJ2-4, with unresolved D. The CDR3 contains 15 residues. The germline gives CDR1 MDHEN, CDR2 SYDVKM. Trimming shortened V by 3 bases and J by 4 bases, and 13 bases separated the two germline ends. This CDR3 reads CASSFMRTLKNIQYF. The CDR3 DNA reads TGTGCCAGCAGTTTTATGAGAACTCTAAAAAACATTCAGTACTTC.

This clone occurred many times. The CDR3 nucleotides are TGCAGCGTCGCCCTCGGGACTAGCCAAGAGACCCAGTACTTC. Translated: CSVALGTSQETQYF. The gene calls are TRBV29-1 and TRBJ2-5, with TRBD2 matching over 8 bases. V shed 6 bases, J shed 1 base, and the junction held 7 bases outside the gene matches. CDR1 and CDR2 from the germline V gene are SQVTM and ANQGSEA. This CDR3 comprises 14 residues.

This chain connects TRBV30 to TRBJ1-1, with 7 positions matching TRBD1. This CDR3 contains 13 residues. With 4 bases clipped from V and 1 base from J, the junction kept 3 bases outside the gene matches. Germline V gene data show CDR1 as GTSNPN and CDR2 as SVGIG (reference sequence). The CDR3 nucleotides are TGTGCCTGGACGGACAGGCCGAACACTGAAGCTTTCTTT. The encoded protein is CAWTDRPNTEAFF.

This clone was detected only once. J is TRBJ2-5 and V is TRBV9; 11 positions agree with TRBD2. This CDR3 contains 15 residues. Germline lookup yields CDR1 SGDLS and CDR2 YYNGEE. Trimming removed 3 bases from V and 2 bases from J; junction bases left unmatched: 3. CDR3 DNA: TGTGCCAGCAGCGCGGGACTAGCGGCTCAAGAGACCCAGTACTTC. It yields the protein CASSAGLAAQETQYF.

The chain recombines TRBV9 with TRBJ1-1; D is perhaps TRBD1 (6 bases). This CDR3 is 14 amino acids long. Germline CDR1 is SGDLS and CDR2 is YYNGEE. Trimming stripped 4 bases from V and 11 bases from J, with 21 bases between. In nucleotides, the CDR3 is TGTGCCAGCAGCAAAAGCAGGACAGCCCCCCAGGCTTTCTTT. It translates to CASSKSRTAPQAFF.

The V call is TRBV19, the J call TRBJ2-7; TRBD2 aligns across 13 bases. The ends lost 6 bases at V and 7 bases at J; junction bases unmatched: 6. This CDR3 is 14 amino acids long. Germline V gene lookup returns CDR1 LNHDA and CDR2 SQIVND (reference sequence). The CDR3, as DNA: TGTGCCAGTAGCGGACTAGCGGGAGCTTATGAGCAGTACTTC. As protein: CASSGLAGAYEQYF.

V and J are TRBV18 and TRBJ1-1; D is undetermined. V was clipped by 2 bases and J by 7 bases, with 11 bases between them. The CDR3 covers 13 residues. Germline CDR1 and CDR2: KGHSH and LQKENI. CDR3 sequence (DNA): TGTGCCAGCTCACCAGAGGGAGGAGGTGAAGCTTTCTTT. Protein product: CASSPEGGGEAFF. The full variable domain, rest sourced from reference TRBV18 and TRBJ1-1, is NAGVMQNPRHLVRRRGQEARLRCSPMKGHSHVYWYRQLPEEGLKFMVYLQKENIIDESGMPKERFSAEFPKEGPSILRIQQVVRGDSAAYFCASSPEGGGEAFFGQGTRLTVV.

V usage is TRBV6-5 and J usage is TRBJ2-1, with a weak D call TRBD2 (5 bases). With 2 bases removed from V and 8 bases from J, the gap between germline ends came to 16 bases. CDR1 and CDR2 (germline): MNHEY, SVGAGI. The CDR3 extends over 15 amino acids. The CDR3 loop reads CASSYRGLASDEQFF. Here the CDR3 DNA reads TGTGCCAGCAGTTACCGGGGTTTAGCGAGCGATGAGCAGTTCTTC.

The chain links TRBV18 to TRBJ2-1; D uncertain. The CDR3 has 14 amino acids. The germline V and J ends were trimmed by 2 bases and 4 bases, with 9 bases remaining between them. Germline lookup yields CDR1 KGHSH and CDR2 LQKENI. The CDR3 nucleotides are TGTGCCAGCTCACCAGAAAGAGTTTACAATGAGCAGTTCTTC. The encoded protein is CASSPERVYNEQFF. Supplemented by reference TRBV18 and TRBJ2-1, the full variable domain reads NAGVMQNPRHLVRRRGQEARLRCSPMKGHSHVYWYRQLPEEGLKFMVYLQKENIIDESGMPKERFSAEFPKEGPSILRIQQVVRGDSAAYFCASSPERVYNEQFFGPGTRLTVL.

This chain uses TRBV7-2 with TRBJ1-1, with D perhaps TRBD1 (5 bases). Germline CDR1 is SGHTA and CDR2 is FQGNSA. CDR3 size: 12 residues. V was shortened by 5 bases and J by 4 bases, with 8 bases between the two germline ends. CDR3 in amino acids: CASSAGRTEAFF. CDR3 DNA sequence: TGTGCCAGCAGCGCGGGGCGCACTGAAGCTTTCTTT.

The V and J genes are TRBV5-1 and TRBJ1-1; 7 bases are shared with TRBD1. The CDR3 consists of 14 residues. J lost 8 bases, V lost 1 base, and 8 bases had no gene match. Germline V gene data show CDR1 as SGHRS and CDR2 as YFSETQ. CDR3 bases: TGCGCCAGCAGCTTGTTTTTCGGGGACAGAGAAGCTTTCTTT. It encodes CASSLFFGDREAFF.

The V and J genes are TRBV27 and TRBJ2-7; TRBD1 aligns across 7 bases. The CDR3 sequence is 15 residues long. From germline, CDR1 is MNHEY and CDR2 SMNVEV (reference sequence). With V trimmed by 8 bases and J by 4 bases, 14 bases remained unmatched. The CDR3 is CASGHWGQKIYEQYF. In DNA form, the CDR3 reads TGTGCCAGCGGTCATTGGGGACAGAAGATATACGAGCAGTACTTC.

The V and J genes are TRBV28 and TRBJ1-3, with 7 bases aligning to TRBD1. The CDR3 contains 15 residues. J was trimmed by 4 bases and V by 2 bases; bases with no gene match: 5. Germline CDR1 is MDHEN and CDR2 is SYDVKM. The CDR3 coding sequence is TGTGCCAGCAGTTTAAAGGGGGCGAAGGGAAACACCATATATTTT. Translated: CASSLKGAKGNTIYF.

The chain has TRBV5-4 and TRBJ2-1; no clear D gene. The V gene's germline CDR1 is SGHNT and CDR2 YYREEE (reference sequence). The CDR3 runs to 12 residues. Trimming stripped 5 bases from V and 8 bases from J, with 11 bases between. In DNA, the CDR3 is TGTGCCAGCAGTGTTGACAAACATGAGCAGTTCTTC. This gives the protein CASSVDKHEQFF.

The rearrangement uses TRBV7-8 and TRBJ1-1; D possibly corresponds to TRBD1 (6 bases). Trimming shortened V by 1 base and J by 6 bases, and 12 bases separated the two germline ends. CDR1 and CDR2 from the germline V gene are SGHVS and FQNEAQ. CDR3 length: 14 amino acids. In DNA form, the CDR3 reads TGTGCCAGCAGCTTAGACGGGACAAGGGCTGAAGCTTTCTTT. It translates to CASSLDGTRAEAFF.

The rearrangement links TRBV4-3 to TRBJ2-1, with 9 nucleotides matching TRBD2. In germline, CDR1 is LGHNA, CDR2 YSLEER. This CDR3 comprises 17 residues. J was trimmed by 6 bases and V by 0 bases; bases with no gene match: 9. The CDR3 DNA follows: TGCGCCAGCAGCCAAGATCTTGTCAGCGGGAGGAGCAATGAGCAGTTCTTC. Translation gives CASSQDLVSGRSNEQFF.

V and J are TRBV3-1 (or the pseudogene TRBV3-2) and TRBJ2-1, with no clear D. CDR1 and CDR2 from the germline V gene are LGHDT and YNNKEL (reference sequence). V lost 0 bases and J 2 bases, leaving 11 bases between the germline ends. The CDR3 contains 16 residues. The CDR3 coding sequence is TGTGCCAGCAGCCAAGAGGCCCAGTGGCCCTACAATGAGCAGTTCTTC. It specifies CASSQEAQWPYNEQFF.